This is a list of T cell receptor beta chains from one sample in a study of cytotoxic CD8 clonotypes in ibrutinib-treated CLL. Measured with immunoSEQ multiplex PCR; TCRdb has only the in-frame clones, and not every one. The sample shows approximately 170,000 clones, roughly 84% of them seen only once. Sequenced here: PBMCs, sampled at disease progression, from a patient treated with ibrutinib. These receptors were obtained from a human donor with chronic lymphocytic leukemia. CDR3s include the opening cysteine and the closing phenylalanine or tryptophan. D genes are given only for firm matches. The listing skips clone size in some rows; elsewhere it reads once, few, many or a size class.

cdr3_nt cdr3_aa d_call j_call clone_size v_call
TGTGCCAGCAGCCCTCAGGACAGTAGCACAGATACGCAGTATTTT CASSPQDSSTDTQYF . TRBJ2-3 . TRBV9
TGTGCCAGCAGTTTGGGGTCGACAGATACGCAGTATTTT CASSLGSTDTQYF . TRBJ2-3 . TRBV28
TGTGCCAGCAGCCTGGACGTCGCTCAGCCCCAGCATTTT CASSLDVAQPQHF . TRBJ1-5 . TRBV27
TGTGCCAGCTCACCACCCGGTGGGACAGACTACAATGAGCAGTTCTTC CASSPPGGTDYNEQFF TRBD1 TRBJ2-1 . TRBV18
TGCGCCAGCAGCTTGGTCGGGACAGACAGCACAGATACGCAGTATTTT CASSLVGTDSTDTQYF TRBD1 TRBJ2-3 . TRBV5-1
TGTGCCAGCAGTGATTACAGAGGGAACACTGAAGCTTTCTTT CASSDYRGNTEAFF . TRBJ1-1 few TRBV25-1
TGTGCCAGCAGCTTAGGAGTCCTCGAGCAGTACTTC CASSLGVLEQYF . TRBJ2-7 . TRBV11-2
TGTGCCAGCAGCTTAGGGACTAGCGGGAGCAATGAGCAGTTCTTC CASSLGTSGSNEQFF TRBD2 TRBJ2-1 . TRBV7-3
TGTGCCAGCAGCGCCGGTTGGGCTAGCGGCTCCTACGAGCAGTACTTC CASSAGWASGSYEQYF TRBD2 TRBJ2-7 few TRBV2
TGTGCCAGCAGCTTAGACGGGAATACGCAGTATTTT CASSLDGNTQYF . TRBJ2-3 . TRBV7-8
TGTGCCAGCAGTGCCCCGGACAGGGCTCAGCCCCAGCATTTT CASSAPDRAQPQHF TRBD1 TRBJ1-5 few TRBV25-1
TGTGCCAGCAGTGTCGAGGGACAGGGAGCCAGCGGCTACACCTTC CASSVEGQGASGYTF TRBD1 TRBJ1-2 . TRBV2
TGTGCTAGTGGTTTAGAGGGGGGGGGCAATCAGCCCCAGCATTTT CASGLEGGGNQPQHF . TRBJ1-5 once TRBV12-5
TGTGCCAGCAGCTTAGTGGGGGCAGGTTCTATAGCTTTCTTT CASSLVGAGSIAFF . TRBJ1-1 . TRBV7-9
TGTGCCAGCAGCCCGGTGGCCAGGGCCAAAAACATTCAGTACTTC CASSPVARAKNIQYF . TRBJ2-4 once TRBV5-6
TGTGCCAGCAGCCTACGAGGAGCGGGAGCGAACAATGAGCAGTTCTTC CASSLRGAGANNEQFF TRBD2 TRBJ2-1 . TRBV2
TGTGCCAGCACCCGGAGGGGACTAGCGGGACAAAGCGAGCAGTACTTC CASTRRGLAGQSEQYF TRBD2 TRBJ2-7 . TRBV11-2
TGTGCCAGCAGCTTTTCTGGGGGGCGGGATGAAAAACTGTTTTTT CASSFSGGRDEKLFF . TRBJ1-4 . TRBV7-9
TGTGCCAGCAGCCCATGGGGGAGGGCTAATAACACTGAAGCTTTCTTT CASSPWGRANNTEAFF . TRBJ1-1 . TRBV27
TGCGCCAGCAGCTTGTTAGGGGGCGGGGATGAAAAACTGTTTTTT CASSLLGGGDEKLFF TRBD1 TRBJ1-4 once TRBV5-1
TGTGCCTCTCAATCAGGGACAGGGGGCCTGGATGGCTACACCTTC CASQSGTGGLDGYTF TRBD1 TRBJ1-2 . TRBV9
TGCGCCAGCAGGGGACAGGTGAACACTGAAGCTTTCTTT CASRGQVNTEAFF TRBD1 TRBJ1-1 once TRBV10-1
TGTGCCAGCCAGACCCATGAGCAGTTCTTC CASQTHEQFF . TRBJ2-1 . TRBV28
TGTGCCAGCAGTTTCCTGCGGGGACAGGGAATATCCTACGAGCAGTACTTC CASSFLRGQGISYEQYF TRBD1 TRBJ2-7 once TRBV28
TGTGCCAGCAGCCCAGGAGGTCGGAGCAATCAGCCCCAGCATTTT CASSPGGRSNQPQHF . TRBJ1-5 . TRBV5-6
TGTGCCAGCAGCCCGGGAAACTCTGGAAACACCATATATTTT CASSPGNSGNTIYF . TRBJ1-3 few TRBV5-5
TGTGCCATCAGTGAGTCAGAGACCCAGTACTTC CAISESETQYF . TRBJ2-5 . TRBV10-3
TGCGCCAGCAGCTTGACGGCAGGGAGGGTGGATGGCTACACCTTC CASSLTAGRVDGYTF . TRBJ1-2 . TRBV5-1
TGTGCCAGCAGTCCCCTAGCCGGCGGGCAGTACTTC CASSPLAGGQYF . TRBJ2-7 . TRBV28
TGTGCCAGCCTAGTGGACGGACCCGCCTCCTACGAGCAGTACTTC CASLVDGPASYEQYF . TRBJ2-7 . TRBV7-2
TGTGCCACCAGCAGTGGGGCGTACAGGGGGCGCATGTCGGACACTGAAGCTTTCTTT CATSSGAYRGRMSDTEAFF TRBD1 TRBJ1-1 . TRBV15
TGTGCCAGCAGCGTAGGACAGGGCGGCACTGAAGCTTTCTTT CASSVGQGGTEAFF TRBD1 TRBJ1-1 . TRBV9
TGTGCCAGCAGCCAGGGACTAGCGGGCAAAAACATTCAGTACTTC CASSQGLAGKNIQYF TRBD2 TRBJ2-4 . TRBV7-3
TGCGCCAGCAGCTTAGTGACAGGGAATAGCGGCTACACCTTC CASSLVTGNSGYTF TRBD1 TRBJ1-2 . TRBV5-1
TGTGCCAGCAGTTTGGGGGGCTGGACTGGAAACACCATATATTTT CASSLGGWTGNTIYF . TRBJ1-3 . TRBV27
TGTGCCAGCAGTTCCGGGGGAAGAAATGAGCAGTTCTTC CASSSGGRNEQFF . TRBJ2-1 . TRBV27
TGTGCCAGCAGCTTAATCCTAAGGGTAGATCAGCCCCAGCATTTT CASSLILRVDQPQHF . TRBJ1-5 . TRBV7-8
TGCAGCGTTAATGAGGGAAATAACGCCTACGAGCAGTACTTC CSVNEGNNAYEQYF . TRBJ2-7 . TRBV29-1
TGTGCCAGCAGTTACAATCACCAGGGGGTGAACGCTGAAGCTTTCTTT CASSYNHQGVNAEAFF TRBD1 TRBJ1-1 . TRBV6-5
TGTGCCAGCAGCCTCCTGGGGGGTGGGGAAAAACTGTTTTTT CASSLLGGGEKLFF . TRBJ1-4 . TRBV27